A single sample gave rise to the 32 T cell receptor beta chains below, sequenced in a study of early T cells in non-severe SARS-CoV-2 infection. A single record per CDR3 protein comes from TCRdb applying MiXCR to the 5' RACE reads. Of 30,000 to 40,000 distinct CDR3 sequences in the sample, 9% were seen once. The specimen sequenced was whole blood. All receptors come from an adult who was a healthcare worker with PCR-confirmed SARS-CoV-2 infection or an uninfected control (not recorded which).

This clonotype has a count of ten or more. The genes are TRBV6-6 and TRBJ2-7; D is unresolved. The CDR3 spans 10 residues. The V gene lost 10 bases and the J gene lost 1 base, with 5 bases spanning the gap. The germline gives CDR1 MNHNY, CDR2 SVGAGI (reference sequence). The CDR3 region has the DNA TGTGCCACCGCGTCCTACGAGCAGTACTTC. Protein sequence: CATASYEQYF.

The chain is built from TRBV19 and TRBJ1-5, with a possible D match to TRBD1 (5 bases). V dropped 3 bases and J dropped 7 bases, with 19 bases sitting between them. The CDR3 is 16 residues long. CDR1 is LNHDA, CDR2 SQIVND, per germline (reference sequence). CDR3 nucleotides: TGTGCCAGTAGTATCGAAGCTGGCAGGGAAGGACAGCCCCAGCATTTT. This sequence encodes CASSIEAGREGQPQHF.

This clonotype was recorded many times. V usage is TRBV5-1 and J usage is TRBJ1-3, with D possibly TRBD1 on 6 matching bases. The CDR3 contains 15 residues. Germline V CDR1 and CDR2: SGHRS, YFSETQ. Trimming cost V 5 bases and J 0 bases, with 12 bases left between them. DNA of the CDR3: TGCGCCAGCAGTCAAACAGGGTTCTCTGGAAACACCATATATTTT. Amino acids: CASSQTGFSGNTIYF.

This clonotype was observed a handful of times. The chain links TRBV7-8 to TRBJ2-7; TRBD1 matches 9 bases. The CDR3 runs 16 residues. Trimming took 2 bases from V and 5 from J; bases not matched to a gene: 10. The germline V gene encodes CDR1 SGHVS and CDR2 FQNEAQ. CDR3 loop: CASSLLVGQGIHEQYF. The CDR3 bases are TGTGCCAGCAGCTTACTTGTTGGACAGGGGATCCACGAGCAGTACTTC.

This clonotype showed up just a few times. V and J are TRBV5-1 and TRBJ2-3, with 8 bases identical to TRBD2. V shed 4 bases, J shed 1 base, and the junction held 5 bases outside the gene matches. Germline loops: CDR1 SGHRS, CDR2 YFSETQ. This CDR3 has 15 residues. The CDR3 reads CASSPGLDRTDTQYF. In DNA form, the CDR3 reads TGCGCCAGCAGCCCGGGACTAGACCGCACAGATACGCAGTATTTT.

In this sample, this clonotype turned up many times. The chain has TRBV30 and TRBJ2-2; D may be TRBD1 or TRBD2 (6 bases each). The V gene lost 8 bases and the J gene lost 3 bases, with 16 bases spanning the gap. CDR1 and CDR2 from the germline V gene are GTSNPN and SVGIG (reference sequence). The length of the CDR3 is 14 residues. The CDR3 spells CAQKGGLDTGELFF. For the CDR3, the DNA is TGTGCCCAAAAAGGGGGGCTGGACACCGGGGAGCTGTTTTTT. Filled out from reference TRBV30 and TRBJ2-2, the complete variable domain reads SQTIHQWPATLVQPVGSPLSLECTVEGTSNPNLYWYRQAAGRGLQLLFYSVGIGQISSEVPQNLSASRPQDRQFILSSKKLLLSDSGFYLCAQKGGLDTGELFFGEGSRLTVL.

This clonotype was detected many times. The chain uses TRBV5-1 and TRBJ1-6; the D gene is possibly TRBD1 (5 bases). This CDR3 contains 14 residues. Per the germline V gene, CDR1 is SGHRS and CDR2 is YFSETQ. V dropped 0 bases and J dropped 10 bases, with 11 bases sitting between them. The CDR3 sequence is CASSLEGPRSPLHF. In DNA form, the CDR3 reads TGCGCCAGCAGCTTGGAGGGGCCGCGGTCACCCCTCCACTTT.

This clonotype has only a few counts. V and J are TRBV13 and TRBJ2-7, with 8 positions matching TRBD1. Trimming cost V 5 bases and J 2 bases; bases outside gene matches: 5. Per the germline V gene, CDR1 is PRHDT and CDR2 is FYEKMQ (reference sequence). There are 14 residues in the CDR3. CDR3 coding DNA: TGTGCCAGCAGCCTGCGACAGGGGACCTACGAGCAGTACTTC. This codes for CASSLRQGTYEQYF.

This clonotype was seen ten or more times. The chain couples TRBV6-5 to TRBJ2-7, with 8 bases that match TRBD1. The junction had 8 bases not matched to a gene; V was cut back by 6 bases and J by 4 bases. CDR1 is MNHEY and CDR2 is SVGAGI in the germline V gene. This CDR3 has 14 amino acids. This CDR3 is CASSRTGTWYEQYF. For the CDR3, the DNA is TGTGCCAGCAGCCGGACAGGGACCTGGTACGAGCAGTACTTC.

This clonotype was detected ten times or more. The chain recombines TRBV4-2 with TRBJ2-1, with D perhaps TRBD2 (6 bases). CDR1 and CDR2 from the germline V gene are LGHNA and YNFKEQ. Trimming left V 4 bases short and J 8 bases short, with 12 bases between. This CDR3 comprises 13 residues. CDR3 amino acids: CASSLGLSYEQFF. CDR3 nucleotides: TGTGCCAGCAGCCTGGGACTTTCCTATGAGCAGTTCTTC.

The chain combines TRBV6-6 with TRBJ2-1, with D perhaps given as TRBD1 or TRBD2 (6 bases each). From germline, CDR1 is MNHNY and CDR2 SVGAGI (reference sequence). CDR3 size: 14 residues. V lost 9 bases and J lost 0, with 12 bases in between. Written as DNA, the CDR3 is TGTGCCAGTAGAGGGGGGCTCTCCTACAATGAGCAGTTCTTC. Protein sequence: CASRGGLSYNEQFF.

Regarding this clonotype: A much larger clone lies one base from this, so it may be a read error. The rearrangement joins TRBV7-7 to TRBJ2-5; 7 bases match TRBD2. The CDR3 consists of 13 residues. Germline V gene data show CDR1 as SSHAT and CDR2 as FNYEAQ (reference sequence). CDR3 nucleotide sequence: TGTGCTGGCAGCTTGGGGAGGGAAGAGACCCAGTACTTC. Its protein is CAGSLGREETQYF.

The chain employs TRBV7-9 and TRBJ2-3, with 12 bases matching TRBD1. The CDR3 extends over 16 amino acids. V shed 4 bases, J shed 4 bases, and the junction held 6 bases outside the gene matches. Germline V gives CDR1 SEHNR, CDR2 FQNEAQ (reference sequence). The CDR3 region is CASSSPGTGGSDTQYF. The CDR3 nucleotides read TGTGCCAGCAGCTCTCCCGGGACAGGGGGCTCAGATACGCAGTATTTT.

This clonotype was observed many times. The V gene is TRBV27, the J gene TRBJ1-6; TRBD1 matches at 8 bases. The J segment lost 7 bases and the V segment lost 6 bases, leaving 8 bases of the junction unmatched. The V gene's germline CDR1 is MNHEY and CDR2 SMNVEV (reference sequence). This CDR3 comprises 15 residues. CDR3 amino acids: CASRHDRGMNSPLHF. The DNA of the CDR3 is TGTGCCAGCAGACATGACAGGGGAATGAATTCACCCCTCCACTTT.

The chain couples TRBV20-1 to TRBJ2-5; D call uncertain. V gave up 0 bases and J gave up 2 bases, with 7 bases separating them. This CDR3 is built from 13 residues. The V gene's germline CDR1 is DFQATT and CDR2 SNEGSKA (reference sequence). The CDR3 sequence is CSARDGRQETQYF. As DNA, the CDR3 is TGCAGTGCTAGAGACGGCAGGCAAGAGACCCAGTACTTC.

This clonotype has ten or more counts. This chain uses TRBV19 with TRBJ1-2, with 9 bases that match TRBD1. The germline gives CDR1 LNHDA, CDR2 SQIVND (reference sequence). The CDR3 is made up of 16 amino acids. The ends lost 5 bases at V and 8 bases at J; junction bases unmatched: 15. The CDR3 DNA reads TGTGCCAGTAGTCTCTATTCCACGGGACAGGGCAGGGGCTACACCTTC. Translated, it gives CASSLYSTGQGRGYTF.

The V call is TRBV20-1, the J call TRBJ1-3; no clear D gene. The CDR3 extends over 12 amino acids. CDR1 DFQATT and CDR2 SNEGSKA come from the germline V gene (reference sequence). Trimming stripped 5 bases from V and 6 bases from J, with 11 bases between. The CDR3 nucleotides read TGCAGTGCTCTAGGTTCAGAAAACACCATATATTTT. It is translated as CSALGSENTIYF.

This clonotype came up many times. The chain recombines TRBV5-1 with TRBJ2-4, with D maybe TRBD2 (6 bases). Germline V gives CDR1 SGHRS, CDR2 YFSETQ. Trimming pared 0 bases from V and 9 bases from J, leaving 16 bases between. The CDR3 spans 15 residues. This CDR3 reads CASSLGDSNRPIQYF. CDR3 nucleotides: TGCGCCAGCAGCTTGGGGGACTCGAATCGCCCCATTCAGTACTTC. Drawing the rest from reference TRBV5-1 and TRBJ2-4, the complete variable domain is KAGVTQTPRYLIKTRGQQVTLSCSPISGHRSVSWYQQTPGQGLQFLFEYFSETQRNKGNFPGRFSGRQFSNSRSEMNVSTLELGDSALYLCASSLGDSNRPIQYFGAGTRLSVL.

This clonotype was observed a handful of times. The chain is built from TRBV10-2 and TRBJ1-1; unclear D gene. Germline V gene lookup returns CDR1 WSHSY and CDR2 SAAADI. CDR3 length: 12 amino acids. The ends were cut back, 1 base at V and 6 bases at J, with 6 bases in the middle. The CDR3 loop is CASSEWGSEAFF. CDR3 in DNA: TGCGCCAGCAGTGAGTGGGGTTCTGAAGCTTTCTTT.

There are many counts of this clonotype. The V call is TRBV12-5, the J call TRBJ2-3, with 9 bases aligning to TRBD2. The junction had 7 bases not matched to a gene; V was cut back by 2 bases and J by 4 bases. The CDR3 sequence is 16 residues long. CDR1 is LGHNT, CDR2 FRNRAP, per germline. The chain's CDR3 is CASGLQERGVADTQYF. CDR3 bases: TGTGCTAGTGGTTTGCAAGAGCGGGGGGTCGCAGATACGCAGTATTTT.

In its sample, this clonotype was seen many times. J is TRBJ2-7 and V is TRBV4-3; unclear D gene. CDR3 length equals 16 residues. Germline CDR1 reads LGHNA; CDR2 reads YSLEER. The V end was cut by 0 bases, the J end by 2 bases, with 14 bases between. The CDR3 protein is CASSQESVPSTYEQYF. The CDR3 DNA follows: TGCGCCAGCAGCCAAGAATCTGTACCGTCCACCTACGAGCAGTACTTC.

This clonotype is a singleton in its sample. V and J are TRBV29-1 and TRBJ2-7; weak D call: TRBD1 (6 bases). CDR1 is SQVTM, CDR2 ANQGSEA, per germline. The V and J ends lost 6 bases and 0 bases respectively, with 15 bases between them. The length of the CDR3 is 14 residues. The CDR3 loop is CSVVFDRSSYEQYF. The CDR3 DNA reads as TGCAGCGTCGTGTTTGACAGGAGCTCCTACGAGCAGTACTTC.

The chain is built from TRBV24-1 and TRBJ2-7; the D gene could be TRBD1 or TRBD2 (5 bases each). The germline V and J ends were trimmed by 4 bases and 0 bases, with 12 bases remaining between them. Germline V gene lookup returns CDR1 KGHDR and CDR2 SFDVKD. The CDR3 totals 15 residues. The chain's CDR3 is CATSEPGRSSYEQYF. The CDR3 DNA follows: TGTGCCACCAGTGAGCCGGGACGGTCCTCCTACGAGCAGTACTTC.

CDR3 bases: TGCGCCAGCAGCCCAGGCACTTCTAGCACAGATACGCAGTATTTT. It is translated as CASSPGTSSTDTQYF. The genes are TRBV5-1 and TRBJ2-3; D gene uncertain. V lost 4 bases and J 0 bases, leaving 12 bases between the germline ends. Germline CDR1 and CDR2: SGHRS and YFSETQ. The length of the CDR3 is 15 residues.

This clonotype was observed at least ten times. In DNA form, the CDR3 reads TGCGCCAGCAGCCAATCCTCTAGCGGGGGGACAGATACGCAGTATTTT. Protein product: CASSQSSSGGTDTQYF. J is TRBJ2-3 and V is TRBV4-3; 11 bases agree with TRBD2. Germline CDR1 and CDR2: LGHNA and YSLEER. V gave up 2 bases and J gave up 3 bases; unmatched junction bases: 4. The CDR3 is made up of 16 amino acids.

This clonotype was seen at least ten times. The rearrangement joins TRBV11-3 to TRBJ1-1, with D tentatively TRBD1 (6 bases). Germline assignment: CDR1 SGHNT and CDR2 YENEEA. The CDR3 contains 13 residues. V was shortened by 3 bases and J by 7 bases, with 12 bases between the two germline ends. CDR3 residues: CASSFGTTDEAFF. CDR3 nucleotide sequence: TGTGCCAGCAGCTTCGGGACAACGGATGAAGCTTTCTTT.

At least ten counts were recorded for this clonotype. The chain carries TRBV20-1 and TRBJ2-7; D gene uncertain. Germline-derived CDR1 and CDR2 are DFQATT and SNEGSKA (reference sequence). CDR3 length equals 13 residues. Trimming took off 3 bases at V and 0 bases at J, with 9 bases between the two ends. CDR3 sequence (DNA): TGCAGTGCTAGGAGGCGCCTCTCCTACGAGCAGTACTTC. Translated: CSARRRLSYEQYF.

The CDR3 loop reads CASSLMRLYTNSPLHF. The CDR3 bases are TGTGCCAGCAGTCTAATGCGACTGTATACGAATTCACCCCTCCACTTT. The V gene is TRBV6-5, the J gene TRBJ1-6; unclear D gene. The germline V gene has CDR1 MNHEY and CDR2 SVGAGI. The CDR3 length is 16 residues. V gave up 5 bases and J gave up 7 bases, with 18 bases separating them.

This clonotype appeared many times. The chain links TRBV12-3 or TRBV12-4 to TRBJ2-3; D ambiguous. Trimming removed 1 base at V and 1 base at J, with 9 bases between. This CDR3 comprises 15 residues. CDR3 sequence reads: CASSLDTLGTDTQYF. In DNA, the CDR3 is TGTGCCAGCAGTTTAGATACCCTGGGCACAGATACGCAGTATTTT.

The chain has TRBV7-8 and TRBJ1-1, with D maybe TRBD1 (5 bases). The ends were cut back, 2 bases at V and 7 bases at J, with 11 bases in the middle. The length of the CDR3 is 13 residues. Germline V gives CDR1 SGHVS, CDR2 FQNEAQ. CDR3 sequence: CASSLSFRGEAFF. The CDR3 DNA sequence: TGTGCCAGCAGCTTATCTTTTAGGGGTGAAGCTTTCTTT.

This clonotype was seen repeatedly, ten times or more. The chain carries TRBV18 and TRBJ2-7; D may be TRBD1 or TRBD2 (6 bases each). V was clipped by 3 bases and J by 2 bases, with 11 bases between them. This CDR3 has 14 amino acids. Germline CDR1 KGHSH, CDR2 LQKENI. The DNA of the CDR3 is TGTGCCAGCTCACCCGTGAGGGGGGCCTACGAGCAGTACTTC. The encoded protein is CASSPVRGAYEQYF.

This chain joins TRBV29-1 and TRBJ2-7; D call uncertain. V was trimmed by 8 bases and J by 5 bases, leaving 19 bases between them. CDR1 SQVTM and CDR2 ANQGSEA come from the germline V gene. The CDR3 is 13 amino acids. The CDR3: CSFPREGSNEQYF. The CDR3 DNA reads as TGCAGCTTTCCCCGAGAAGGGTCCAACGAGCAGTACTTC.